A few counts support the clone carrying this T cell receptor beta chain. Per the original methods: Amplifying reference gene primers gave estimates of nucleated cell counts. TCRdb's copy holds only in-frame clones and misses some; the assay was immunoSEQ multiplex PCR. V, J and clone size are those of that table, while D and trimming were read from the DNA. This repertoire shows some 120,000 clones, roughly 86% found once; its top ten account for approximately 4%. The entry originates in a study of blood T cell repertoires in COVID-19. Turning to the study itself: T cells, B-cell-depleted T cells, or PBMCs provided the cDNA or gDNA that served as material.

Losses at the gene ends were 1 base for V and 6 bases for J; bases not matched to a gene: 8. This CDR3 spans 16 amino acids. Germline CDR1 is SGHTA and CDR2 is FQGNSA. The chain carries TRBV7-2 and TRBJ1-2; TRBD1 matches 10 bases. The receptor's source is a woman aged 55-69 years with acute or convalescent COVID-19. The sequenced sample was peripheral blood. DNA of the CDR3: TGTGCCAGCAGCTTAGTAACCGGGACAGGGGCCGATGGCTACACCTTC. This codes for CASSLVTGTGADGYTF.